This T cell receptor (beta chain) came from a study of identical twins. The CDR3 has 12 amino acids. V dropped 2 bases and J dropped 3 bases, with 5 bases sitting between them. Germline CDR1 reads SQVTM; CDR2 reads ANQGSEA. TCRdb re-called the 5' RACE reads with MiXCR, one entry per CDR3 protein. The sample includes under 400,000 distinct CDR3 sequences, 8.5% to 10% seen only once; the top ten take about 9.1%. Material: naive T cells sorted from blood. The clonotype was recovered from a woman between 45 and 65 years old in good health. The chain couples TRBV29-1 to TRBJ2-4; D unresolved. The CDR3 DNA sequence: TGCAGCGTTGAAACAGTCAAAAACATTCAGTACTTC. Amino acid sequence: CSVETVKNIQYF. Full variable domain (remainder filled in from reference TRBV29-1 and TRBJ2-4): SAVISQKPSRDICQRGTSLTIQCQVDSQVTMMFWYRQQPGQSLTLIATANQGSEATYESGFVIDKFPISRPNLTFSTLTVSNMSPEDSSIYLCSVETVKNIQYFGAGTRLSVL.